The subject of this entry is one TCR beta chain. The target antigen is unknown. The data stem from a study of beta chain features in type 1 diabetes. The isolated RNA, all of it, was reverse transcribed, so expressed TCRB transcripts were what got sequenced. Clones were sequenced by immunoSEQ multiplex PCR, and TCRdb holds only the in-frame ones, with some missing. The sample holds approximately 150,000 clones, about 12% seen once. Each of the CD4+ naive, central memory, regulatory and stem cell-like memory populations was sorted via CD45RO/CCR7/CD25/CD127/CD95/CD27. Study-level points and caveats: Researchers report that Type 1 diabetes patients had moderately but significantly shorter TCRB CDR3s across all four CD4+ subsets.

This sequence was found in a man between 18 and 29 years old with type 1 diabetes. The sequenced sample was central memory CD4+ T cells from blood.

In nucleotides, the CDR3 is TGTGCTAGTGGTTTAGAGCAGTCCACTGAAGCTTTCTTT. It yields the protein CASGLEQSTEAFF. The gene calls are TRBV12-5 and TRBJ1-1; D gene uncertain. Trimming took off 3 bases at V and 4 bases at J, with 9 bases between the two ends. CDR3 length equals 13 residues. CDR1 LGHNT and CDR2 FRNRAP come from the germline V gene.